This passage covers 32 T cell receptor beta chains from one sample sequenced in a study of T cell repertoires in cytomegalovirus infection. TCRdb independently ran MiXCR on the reads; one entry per CDR3 protein. There are 450,000 to 600,000 distinct CDR3 sequences in the sample; 30% to 40% occur only once, and 15% to 20% lies in the top ten. No cognate antigen is known for these TCRs. Here the sequenced sample was cultured PBMCs, taken from culture after CMV antigen stimulation. The receptors derive from a human donor in good health (CMV status not recorded). Some clones in this sample may be carry-over from other donors' samples.

V is TRBV18 and J is TRBJ1-5; TRBD1 matches 12 bases. This CDR3 spans 14 amino acids. Germline V lookup: CDR1 KGHSH, CDR2 LQKENI. Trimming removed 8 bases from V and 1 base from J; junction bases left unmatched: 0. The CDR3 protein is CASGTGGSNQPQHF. As DNA, the CDR3 is TGTGCCAGCGGGACAGGGGGCAGCAATCAGCCCCAGCATTTT.

The chain couples TRBV6-5 to TRBJ1-1, with 7 bases fitting TRBD1. Per the germline V gene, CDR1 is MNHEY and CDR2 is SVGAGI. The CDR3 is 17 amino acids. Losses at the gene ends were 0 bases for V and 2 bases for J; bases not matched to a gene: 9. The CDR3 DNA follows: TGTGCCAGCAGTTACTCGATTTCCACAGGGGCTAACACTGAAGCTTTCTTT. As protein: CASSYSISTGANTEAFF.

This chain joins TRBV18 and TRBJ1-6; no definite D call. Trimming took 1 base from V and 8 from J, leaving 18 bases between them. The CDR3 runs 17 residues. Germline V gene data show CDR1 as KGHSH and CDR2 as LQKENI. The CDR3 reads CASSPRIADPSDSPLHF. The DNA for the CDR3 is TGTGCCAGCTCACCACGAATTGCGGACCCTTCGGATTCACCCCTCCACTTT.

The V call is TRBV6-1, the J call TRBJ2-3; D tentatively fits TRBD1 or TRBD2 (5 bases each). Trimming removed 5 bases at V and 4 bases at J, with 10 bases between. This CDR3 spans 13 amino acids. CDR1 MNHNS and CDR2 SASEGT come from the germline V gene. CDR3: CASSPVGADTQYF. The CDR3 region has the DNA TGTGCCAGCAGTCCAGTGGGGGCAGATACGCAGTATTTT.

The chain links TRBV7-2 to TRBJ2-2; D may be TRBD2 (6 bases). The germline V and J ends were trimmed by 3 bases and 5 bases, with 16 bases remaining between them. Germline CDR1 and CDR2: SGHTA and FQGNSA. This CDR3 contains 16 residues. DNA for the CDR3: TGTGCCAGCAGCTTCGCAGCGGGCTTACTAACCGGGGAGCTGTTTTTT. Translating it yields CASSFAAGLLTGELFF.

V is TRBV4-1 and J is TRBJ2-1; D perhaps matches TRBD1 (5 bases). With 4 bases removed from V and 4 bases from J, the gap between germline ends came to 8 bases. Germline V gene data show CDR1 as MGHRA and CDR2 as YSYEKL. This CDR3 has 13 amino acids. CDR3 region: CASSLTEYNEQFF. CDR3 DNA sequence: TGCGCCAGCAGCCTGACAGAATACAATGAGCAGTTCTTC.

This chain uses TRBV24-1 with TRBJ2-1, with unresolved D. The germline V gene encodes CDR1 KGHDR and CDR2 SFDVKD. V lost 7 bases, J lost 0 bases, and 6 bases lay in between. The CDR3 sequence is 13 residues long. The CDR3 coding sequence is TGTGCCACCAGGGAGAGCTCCTACAATGAGCAGTTCTTC. Its protein is CATRESSYNEQFF.

This clonotype is a singleton in its sample. The chain has TRBV30 and TRBJ1-3; D not certain. Per germline, CDR1 GTSNPN and CDR2 SVGIG (reference sequence). This CDR3 spans 11 amino acids. V lost 2 bases and J 4 bases, leaving 3 bases between the germline ends. The CDR3 spells CAWSPGNTIYF. CDR3 sequence (DNA): TGTGCCTGGAGTCCCGGAAACACCATATATTTT.

As for this clonotype: An end of the junction differs from the germline gene, which may be a read error. For the CDR3, the DNA is TGTGCCAGCAGCTTAGTCACAGGGGTAGAGAACCAGTACTTC. Its translation is CASSLVTGVENQYF. This rearrangement joins TRBV7-2 to TRBJ2-5; the match to TRBD1 covers 7 bases. The CDR3 contains 14 residues. The germline gives CDR1 SGHTA, CDR2 FQGNSA.

V usage is TRBV7-6 and J usage is TRBJ1-5; D not certain. CDR1 and CDR2 from the germline V gene are SGHVS and FNYEAQ. This CDR3 contains 15 residues. V was shortened by 5 bases and J by 0 bases, with 11 bases between the two germline ends. The CDR3 coding sequence is TGTGCCAGCAGCCCTCCGGGGAGTAGCAATCAGCCCCAGCATTTT. Translation gives CASSPPGSSNQPQHF.

This clonotype was observed a few times. The chain couples TRBV7-3 to TRBJ2-3; possibly TRBD2 for D (5 bases). Trimming removed 1 base at V and 4 bases at J, with 12 bases between. This CDR3 comprises 15 residues. The V gene's germline CDR1 is SGHTA and CDR2 FQGTGA. The CDR3 DNA reads as TGTGCCAGCAGCTTAAACCCGATACTAGCAGATACGCAGTATTTT. Its translation: CASSLNPILADTQYF.

This clonotype was detected ten times or more. The chain recombines TRBV7-8 with TRBJ2-3, with TRBD2 identical over 11 bases. The J segment lost 0 bases and the V segment lost 2 bases, leaving 4 bases of the junction unmatched. Germline V gene lookup returns CDR1 SGHVS and CDR2 FQNEAQ. The CDR3 consists of 17 residues. In DNA form, the CDR3 reads TGTGCCAGCAGCTTACTAGCGGGAGGATCTAGCACAGATACGCAGTATTTT. Encoded protein: CASSLLAGGSSTDTQYF. The full variable domain, in which reference TRBV7-8 and TRBJ2-3 provide the parts outside the CDR3, is GAGVSQSPRYKVAKRGQDVALRCDPISGHVSLFWYQQALGQGPEFLTYFQNEAQLDKSGLPSDRFFAERPEGSVSTLKIQRTQQEDSAVYLCASSLLAGGSSTDTQYFGPGTRLTVL.

This chain uses TRBV7-2 with TRBJ1-3; D may be TRBD1 (6 bases). The ends were cut back, 2 bases at V and 4 bases at J, with 15 bases in the middle. The CDR3 sequence is 16 residues long. The germline gives CDR1 SGHTA, CDR2 FQGNSA. CDR3 amino acids: CASSLSAPGVGNTIYF. In DNA, the CDR3 is TGTGCCAGCAGCTTATCGGCTCCAGGGGTCGGAAACACCATATATTTT.

This clonotype was counted ten times or more. The chain recombines TRBV7-2 with TRBJ2-7; either TRBD1 or TRBD2 may supply D (6 bases each). CDR1 and CDR2 from the germline V gene are SGHTA and FQGNSA. The CDR3 loop spans 15 amino acids. With 6 bases removed from V and 3 bases from J, the gap between germline ends came to 18 bases. This CDR3 is CASRRRGLLSYEQYF. The CDR3 DNA is TGTGCCAGCAGGAGACGGGGGCTCCTCAGCTACGAGCAGTACTTC. The full variable domain, in which reference TRBV7-2 and TRBJ2-7 provide the parts outside the CDR3, is GAGVSQSPSNKVTEKGKDVELRCDPISGHTALYWYRQSLGQGLEFLIYFQGNSAPDKSGLPSDRFSAERTGGSVSTLTIQRTQQEDSAVYLCASRRRGLLSYEQYFGPGTRLTVT.

This clonotype appeared a single time. This sequence joins TRBV3-1 and TRBJ2-5, with 7 bases identical to TRBD2. The CDR3 has 16 residues. The ends lost 4 bases at V and 5 bases at J; junction bases unmatched: 13. The V gene's germline CDR1 is LGHDT and CDR2 YNNKEL (reference sequence). The CDR3 DNA sequence: TGTGCCAGCAGCCGCGGGGGAGGTTCCAGCTCGGAGACCCAGTACTTC. This gives the protein CASSRGGGSSSETQYF.

This clonotype was seen only a few times. The V gene is TRBV10-3, the J gene TRBJ2-5; 10 bases agree with TRBD2. V dropped 5 bases and J dropped 5; count of bases not matched to a gene: 8. CDR3 length: 15 amino acids. Germline loops: CDR1 ENHRY, CDR2 SYGVKD. The DNA of the CDR3 is TGTGCCATCAGTCTAGCGGGAGCGGCCCCTGAGACCCAGTACTTC. This gives the protein CAISLAGAAPETQYF.

This clonotype was observed many times. This chain joins TRBV7-6 and TRBJ1-6; D may be TRBD1 (6 bases). CDR3 size: 16 residues. Germline loops: CDR1 SGHVS, CDR2 FNYEAQ. With 0 bases removed from V and 5 bases from J, the gap between germline ends came to 11 bases. The chain's CDR3 is CASSLAGAADNSPLHF. Written as DNA, the CDR3 is TGTGCCAGCAGCTTAGCGGGGGCTGCGGATAATTCACCCCTCCACTTT.

The chain employs TRBV5-4 and TRBJ1-4; D may be TRBD1 (5 bases). Germline V gene lookup returns CDR1 SGHNT and CDR2 YYREEE (reference sequence). V was trimmed by 4 bases and J by 4 bases, leaving 11 bases between them. The CDR3 is made up of 14 amino acids. The CDR3 DNA reads as TGTGCCAGCAGCCGCGACAGAAATAATGAAAAACTGTTTTTT. Amino acid sequence: CASSRDRNNEKLFF.

J is TRBJ1-6 and V is TRBV27; D remains unclear. Trimming removed 0 bases from V and 7 bases from J, with 13 bases in between. Per germline, CDR1 MNHEY and CDR2 SMNVEV (reference sequence). CDR3 size: 16 residues. The CDR3 reads CASSLSTFVGNSPLHF. The CDR3 DNA reads as TGTGCCAGCAGTTTATCGACTTTCGTTGGGAATTCACCCCTCCACTTT.

There are a few counts of this clonotype. The genes are TRBV20-1 and TRBJ2-7; perhaps D is TRBD1 or TRBD2 (5 bases each). The germline V gene encodes CDR1 DFQATT and CDR2 SNEGSKA (reference sequence). The CDR3 covers 13 residues. V lost 5 bases to trimming and J lost 2 bases, with 13 bases between them. The CDR3 sequence: CSARDLRTYEQYF. In DNA, the CDR3 is TGCAGTGCTCGGGACCTCCGGACCTACGAGCAGTACTTC.

The CDR3 is CASSPYQSSNEQFF. The CDR3 DNA is TGTGCCAGCAGCCCCTATCAGTCCAGCAATGAGCAGTTCTTC. The V call is TRBV11-3, the J call TRBJ2-1; D ambiguous. This CDR3 contains 14 residues. Germline assignment: CDR1 SGHNT and CDR2 YENEEA. The ends were cut back, 5 bases at V and 6 bases at J, with 14 bases in the middle. Filled out from reference TRBV11-3 and TRBJ2-1, the complete variable domain reads EAGVVQSPRYKIIEKKQPVAFWCNPISGHNTLYWYLQNLGQGPELLIRYENEEAVDDSQLPKDRFSAERLKGVDSTLKIQPAELGDSAVYLCASSPYQSSNEQFFGPGTRLTVL.

In DNA form, the CDR3 reads TGTGCCAGCAGTTACGCCCCCGGCGCTCAAGAGACCCAGTACTTC. As protein: CASSYAPGAQETQYF. The chain links TRBV12-3 or TRBV12-4 to TRBJ2-5; D is undetermined. With 4 bases removed from V and 2 bases from J, the gap between germline ends came to 14 bases. There are 15 residues in the CDR3.

The chain links TRBV2 to TRBJ2-1; D is perhaps TRBD1 or TRBD2 (6 bases each). The length of the CDR3 is 16 residues. Germline CDR1 and CDR2: SNHLY and FYNNEI. Trimming took off 4 bases at V and 6 bases at J, with 19 bases between the two ends. The CDR3 loop reads CASSVRGGLASNEQFF. DNA for the CDR3: TGTGCCAGCAGTGTCCGAGGGGGGCTAGCTTCCAATGAGCAGTTCTTC.

Only a few counts were recorded for this clonotype. This sequence joins TRBV7-2 and TRBJ2-7, with D maybe TRBD1 (5 bases). Germline assignment: CDR1 SGHTA and CDR2 FQGNSA. V dropped 2 bases and J dropped 0 bases, with 11 bases sitting between them. The length of the CDR3 is 15 residues. The DNA for the CDR3 is TGTGCCAGCAGCTTAATGGGGCGCTACTCCTACGAGCAGTACTTC. It translates to CASSLMGRYSYEQYF.

The genes are TRBV27 and TRBJ1-2; D gene ambiguous. The CDR3 sequence is 13 residues long. Per the germline V gene, CDR1 is MNHEY and CDR2 is SMNVEV (reference sequence). Trimming removed 3 bases from V and 8 bases from J, with 13 bases in between. CDR3 loop: CASSLGNSEGYTF. The CDR3 DNA reads as TGTGCCAGCAGTTTGGGGAATTCAGAAGGCTACACCTTC.

This clonotype was observed a handful of times. The chain has TRBV6-1 and TRBJ1-5, with 7 bases matching TRBD1. Germline CDR1 reads MNHNS; CDR2 reads SASEGT. V gave up 10 bases and J gave up 3 bases; unmatched junction bases: 6. The length of the CDR3 is 13 residues. For the CDR3, the DNA is TGTGCCACAGGGGGGTACCTCAATCAGCCCCAGCATTTT. Amino acid sequence: CATGGYLNQPQHF.

The rearrangement links TRBV14 to TRBJ2-1; 7 bases line up with TRBD2. The CDR3 contains 16 residues. Germline V gene sequence: CDR1 SGHDN, CDR2 FVKESK. With V trimmed by 0 bases and J by 6 bases, 8 bases remained unmatched. CDR3 DNA sequence: TGTGCCAGCAGCCAAGATTGGCGGGAGAGAGGCAATGAGCAGTTCTTC. This sequence encodes CASSQDWRERGNEQFF. Complete variable domain (other parts from reference TRBV14 and TRBJ2-1): EAGVTQFPSHSVIEKGQTVTLRCDPISGHDNLYWYRRVMGKEIKFLLHFVKESKQDESGMPNNRFLAERTGGTYSTLKVQPAELEDSGVYFCASSQDWRERGNEQFFGPGTRLTVL.

The chain has TRBV7-2 and TRBJ2-1, with 13 bases lining up with TRBD2. CDR1 SGHTA and CDR2 FQGNSA come from the germline V gene. V lost 3 bases, J lost 4 bases, and 6 bases stayed unmatched. The CDR3 sequence is 17 residues long. DNA of the CDR3: TGTGCCAGCAGCTTGGGGGGGACTAGCGGGACGTACAATGAGCAGTTCTTC. Protein: CASSLGGTSGTYNEQFF.

The table lists this clonotype with a few counts. V and J are TRBV7-2 and TRBJ2-3; 11 bases align to TRBD2. Germline V gives CDR1 SGHTA, CDR2 FQGNSA. The CDR3 is 19 amino acids. Trimming at V came to 1 base and at J to 6 bases, leaving 15 bases not matched to a gene. The CDR3 sequence: CASSLDGLAGLLLSDTQYF. The CDR3 bases are TGTGCCAGCAGCTTAGATGGACTAGCGGGTCTCCTTCTTTCGGATACGCAGTATTTT.

The rearrangement joins TRBV6-2 or TRBV6-3 to TRBJ2-4; tentatively, D is TRBD1 (6 bases). The V end was cut by 2 bases, the J end by 2 bases, with 19 bases between. The CDR3 runs to 18 residues. Looked up from germline, CDR1 is MNHEY and CDR2 is SVGEGT. CDR3 region: CASSYGGASGNSKNIQYF. CDR3 DNA sequence: TGTGCCAGCAGTTACGGGGGCGCATCGGGGAATTCCAAAAACATTCAGTACTTC.

This clonotype has at least ten counts. V and J are TRBV7-3 and TRBJ1-2, with D perhaps matching TRBD1 (5 bases). With 5 bases removed from V and 4 bases from J, the gap between germline ends came to 17 bases. Per the germline V gene, CDR1 is SGHTA and CDR2 is FQGTGA. The CDR3 contains 15 residues. DNA for the CDR3: TGTGCCAGCAGCCCCGCCCGGGGGGACCTCTATGGCTACACCTTC. This codes for CASSPARGDLYGYTF.

The table lists this clonotype with many counts. V gene TRBV7-2 combines with J gene TRBJ2-4, with a weak D call TRBD2 (5 bases). From germline, CDR1 is SGHTA and CDR2 FQGNSA. The CDR3 has 14 amino acids. V was clipped by 2 bases and J by 9 bases, with 14 bases between them. The CDR3 bases are TGTGCCAGCAGCTTAAAGGCCGGGGTGGGCATTCAGTACTTC. It is translated as CASSLKAGVGIQYF.